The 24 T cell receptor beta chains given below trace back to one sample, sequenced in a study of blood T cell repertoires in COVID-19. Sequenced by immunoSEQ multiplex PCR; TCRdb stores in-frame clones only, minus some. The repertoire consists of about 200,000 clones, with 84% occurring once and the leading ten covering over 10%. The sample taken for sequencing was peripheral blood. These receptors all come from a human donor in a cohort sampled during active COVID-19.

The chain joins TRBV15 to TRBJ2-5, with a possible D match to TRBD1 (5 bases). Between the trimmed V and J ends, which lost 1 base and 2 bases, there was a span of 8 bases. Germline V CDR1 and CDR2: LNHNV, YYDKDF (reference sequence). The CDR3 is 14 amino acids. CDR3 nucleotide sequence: TGTGCCACCAGCAGAGTCCCAGGGCAAGAGACCCAGTACTTC. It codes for CATSRVPGQETQYF.

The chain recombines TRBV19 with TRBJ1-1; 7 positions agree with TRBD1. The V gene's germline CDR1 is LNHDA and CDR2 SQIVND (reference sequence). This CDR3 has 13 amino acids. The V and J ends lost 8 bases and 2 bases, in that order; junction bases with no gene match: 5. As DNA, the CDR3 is TGTGCCAGTGCGGACAGGATTAACACTGAAGCTTTCTTT. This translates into CASADRINTEAFF.

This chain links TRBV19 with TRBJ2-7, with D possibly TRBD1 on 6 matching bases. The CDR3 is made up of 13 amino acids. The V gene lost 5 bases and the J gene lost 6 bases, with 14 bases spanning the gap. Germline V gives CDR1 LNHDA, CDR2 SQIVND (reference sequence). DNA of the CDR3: TGTGCCAGTAGTGGTGGGGGCCCCCGCGAGCAGTACTTC. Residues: CASSGGGPREQYF.

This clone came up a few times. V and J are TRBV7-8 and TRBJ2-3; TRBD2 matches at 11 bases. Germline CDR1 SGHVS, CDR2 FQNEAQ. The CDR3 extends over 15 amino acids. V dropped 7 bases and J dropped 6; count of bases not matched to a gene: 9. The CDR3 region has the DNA TGTGCCAGCACCCCATTAGCGGGAGGGCTCGATACGCAGTATTTT. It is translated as CASTPLAGGLDTQYF.

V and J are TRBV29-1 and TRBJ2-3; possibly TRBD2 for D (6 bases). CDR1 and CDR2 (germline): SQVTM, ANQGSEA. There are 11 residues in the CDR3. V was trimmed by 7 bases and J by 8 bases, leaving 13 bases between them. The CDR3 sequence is CSATTGGTQYF. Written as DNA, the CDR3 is TGCAGCGCTACCACCGGGGGTACGCAGTATTTT.

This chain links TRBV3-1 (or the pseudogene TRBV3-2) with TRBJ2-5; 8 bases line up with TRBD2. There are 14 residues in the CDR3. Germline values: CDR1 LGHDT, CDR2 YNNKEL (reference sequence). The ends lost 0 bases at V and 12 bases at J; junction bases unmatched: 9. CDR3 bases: TGTGCCAGCAGCCAAGAAATAGTGGGGACTAGGAAGTACTTC. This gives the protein CASSQEIVGTRKYF.

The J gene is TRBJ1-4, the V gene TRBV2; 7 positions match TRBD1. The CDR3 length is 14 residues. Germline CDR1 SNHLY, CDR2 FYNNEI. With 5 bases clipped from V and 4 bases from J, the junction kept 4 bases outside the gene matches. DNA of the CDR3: TGTGCCAGCAGTCCGACAGGGTTTAATGAAAAACTGTTTTTT. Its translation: CASSPTGFNEKLFF.

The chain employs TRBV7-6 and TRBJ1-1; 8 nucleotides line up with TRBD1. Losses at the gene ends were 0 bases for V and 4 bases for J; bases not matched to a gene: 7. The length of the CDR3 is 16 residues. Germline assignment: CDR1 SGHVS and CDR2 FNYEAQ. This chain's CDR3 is CASSLAEAGGCTEAFF. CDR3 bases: TGTGCCAGCAGCTTAGCCGAGGCAGGGGGCTGCACTGAAGCTTTCTTT.

The CDR3 DNA reads TGTGCCAGCAGCTTAACAGGCCCAGGGGACCAGTACTTC. Translated, it gives CASSLTGPGDQYF. The rearrangement links TRBV7-9 to TRBJ2-5; D possibly corresponds to TRBD1 (6 bases). Germline CDR1 and CDR2: SEHNR and FQNEAQ (reference sequence). The germline V and J ends were trimmed by 2 bases and 10 bases, with 14 bases remaining between them. The CDR3 length is 13 residues. Using reference TRBV7-9 and TRBJ2-5 for the parts outside the CDR3, the full variable domain is DTGVSQNPRHKITKRGQNVTFRCDPISEHNRLYWYRQTLGQGPEFLTYFQNEAQLEKSRLLSDRFSAERPKGSFSTLEIQRTEQGDSAMYLCASSLTGPGDQYFGPGTRLLVL.

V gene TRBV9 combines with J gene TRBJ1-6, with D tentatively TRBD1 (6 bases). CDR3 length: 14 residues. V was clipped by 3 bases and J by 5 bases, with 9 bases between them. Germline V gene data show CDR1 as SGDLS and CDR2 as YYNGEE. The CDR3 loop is CASSAHRDNSPLHF. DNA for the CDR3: TGTGCCAGCAGCGCCCACAGGGATAATTCACCCCTCCACTTT.

The CDR3 here is CASMGLAGEGRDYNEQFF. The CDR3 nucleotides are TGCGCCAGCATGGGACTAGCGGGAGAAGGGAGAGACTACAATGAGCAGTTCTTC. The chain is built from TRBV4-1 and TRBJ2-1; 14 bases fit TRBD2. V shed 7 bases and J 3 bases; nucleotides not matched to a gene: 11. This CDR3 has 18 residues. Germline V gene sequence: CDR1 MGHRA, CDR2 YSYEKL.

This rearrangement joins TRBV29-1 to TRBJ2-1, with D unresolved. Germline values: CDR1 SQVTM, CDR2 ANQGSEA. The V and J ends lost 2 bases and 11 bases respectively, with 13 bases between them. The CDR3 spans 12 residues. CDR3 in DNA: TGCAGCGTTGAACGAGGCGTGGATAAGCAGTTCTTC. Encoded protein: CSVERGVDKQFF.

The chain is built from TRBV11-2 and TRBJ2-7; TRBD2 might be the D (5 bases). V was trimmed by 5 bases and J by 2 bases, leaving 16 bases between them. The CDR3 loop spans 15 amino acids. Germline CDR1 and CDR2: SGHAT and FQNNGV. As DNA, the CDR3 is TGTGCCAGCAGCCCTAGAGGGAGTAAGGCCTACGAGCAGTACTTC. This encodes CASSPRGSKAYEQYF.

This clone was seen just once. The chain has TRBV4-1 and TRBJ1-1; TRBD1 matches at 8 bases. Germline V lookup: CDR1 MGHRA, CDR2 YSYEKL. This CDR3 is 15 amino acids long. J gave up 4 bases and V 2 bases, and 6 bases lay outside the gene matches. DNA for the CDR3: TGCGCCAGCAGCCAACCCCCCAGGGGGCTCACTGAAGCTTTCTTT. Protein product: CASSQPPRGLTEAFF.

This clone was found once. The CDR3 sequence is CASSPNYQDTQYF. CDR3 sequence (DNA): TGTGCCAGCTCACCAAACTATCAAGATACGCAGTATTTT. The chain carries TRBV18 and TRBJ2-3; unclear D gene. The CDR3 totals 13 residues. V lost 2 bases, J lost 5 bases, and 8 bases lay in between. CDR1 and CDR2 (germline): KGHSH, LQKENI.

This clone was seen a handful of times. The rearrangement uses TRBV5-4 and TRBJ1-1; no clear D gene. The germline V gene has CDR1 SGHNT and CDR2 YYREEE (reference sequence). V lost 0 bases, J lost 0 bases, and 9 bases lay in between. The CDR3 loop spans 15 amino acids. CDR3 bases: TGTGCCAGCAGCTTGGCGGGCGGGATGAACACTGAAGCTTTCTTT. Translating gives CASSLAGGMNTEAFF.

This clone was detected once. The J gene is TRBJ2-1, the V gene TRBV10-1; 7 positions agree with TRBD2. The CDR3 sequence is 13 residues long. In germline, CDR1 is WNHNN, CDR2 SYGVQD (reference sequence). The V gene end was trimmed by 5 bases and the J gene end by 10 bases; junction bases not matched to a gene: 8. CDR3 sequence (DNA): TGCGCCAGCAGTCCTAGCGGTGTGGGGGAGCAGTTCTTC. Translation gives CASSPSGVGEQFF.

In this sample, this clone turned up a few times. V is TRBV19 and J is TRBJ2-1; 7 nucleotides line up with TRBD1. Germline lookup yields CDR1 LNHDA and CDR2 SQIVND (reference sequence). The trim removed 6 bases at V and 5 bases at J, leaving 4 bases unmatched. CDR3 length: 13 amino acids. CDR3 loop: CASSRDRNNEQFF. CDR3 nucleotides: TGTGCCAGTAGCCGGGACAGAAACAATGAGCAGTTCTTC. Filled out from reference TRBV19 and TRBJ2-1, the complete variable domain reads DGGITQSPKYLFRKEGQNVTLSCEQNLNHDAMYWYRQDPGQGLRLIYYSQIVNDFQKGDIAEGYSVSREKKESFPLTVTSAQKNPTAFYLCASSRDRNNEQFFGPGTRLTVL.

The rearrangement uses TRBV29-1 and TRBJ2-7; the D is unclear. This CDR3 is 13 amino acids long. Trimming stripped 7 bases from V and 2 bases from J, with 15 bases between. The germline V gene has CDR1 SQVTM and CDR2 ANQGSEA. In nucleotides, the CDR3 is TGCAGCGCAAGCCCCGGGTACACCTACGAGCAGTACTTC. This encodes CSASPGYTYEQYF.

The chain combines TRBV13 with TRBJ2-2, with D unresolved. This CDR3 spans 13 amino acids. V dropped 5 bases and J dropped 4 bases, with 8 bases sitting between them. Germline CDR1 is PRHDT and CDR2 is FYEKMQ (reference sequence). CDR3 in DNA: TGTGCCAGCAGCCGTTCTAGCACCGGGGAGCTGTTTTTT. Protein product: CASSRSSTGELFF.

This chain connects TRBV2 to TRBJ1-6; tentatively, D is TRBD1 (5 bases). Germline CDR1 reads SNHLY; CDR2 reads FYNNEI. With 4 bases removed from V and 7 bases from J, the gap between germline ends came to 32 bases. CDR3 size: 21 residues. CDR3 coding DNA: TGTGCCAGCAGTGTTTTGTCAGTTTCCGTCCAGGGTTATGTCTTAAATTCACCCCTCCACTTT. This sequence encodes CASSVLSVSVQGYVLNSPLHF.

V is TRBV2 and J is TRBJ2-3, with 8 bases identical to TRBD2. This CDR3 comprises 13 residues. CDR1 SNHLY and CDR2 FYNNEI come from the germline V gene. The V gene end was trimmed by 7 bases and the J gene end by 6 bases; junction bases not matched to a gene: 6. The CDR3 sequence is CASISSGSDTQYF. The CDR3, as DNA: TGTGCCAGCATTTCCAGCGGGAGTGATACGCAGTATTTT.

CDR3 in DNA: TGTGCCACCAGCAGACAGGGACTAGCGGGAGATGGTGAGCAGTTCTTC. Protein product: CATSRQGLAGDGEQFF. The rearrangement joins TRBV15 to TRBJ2-1, with TRBD2 identical over 14 bases. Germline V gene lookup returns CDR1 LNHNV and CDR2 YYDKDF (reference sequence). V lost 2 bases and J lost 9; bases outside the gene matches: 6. The CDR3 covers 16 residues.

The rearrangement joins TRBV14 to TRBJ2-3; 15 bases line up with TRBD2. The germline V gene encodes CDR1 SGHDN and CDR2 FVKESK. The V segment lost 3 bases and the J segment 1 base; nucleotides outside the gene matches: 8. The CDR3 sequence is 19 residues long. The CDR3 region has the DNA TGTGCCAGCAGCCATCCCGGACTAGCGGGAGGGCCCCGCACAGATACGCAGTATTTT. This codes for CASSHPGLAGGPRTDTQYF. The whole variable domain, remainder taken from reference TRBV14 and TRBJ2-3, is EAGVTQFPSHSVIEKGQTVTLRCDPISGHDNLYWYRRVMGKEIKFLLHFVKESKQDESGMPNNRFLAERTGGTYSTLKVQPAELEDSGVYFCASSHPGLAGGPRTDTQYFGPGTRLTVL.